This TCR beta chain was retrieved from a study of cytomegalovirus exposure and HLA in healthy donors. Background on the study: Caucasian-associated ancestry cluster membership applied to approximately 80% of over 350 genotyped donors. Study findings and constraints: Per published accounts, TCR beta sequences correctly predicted the HLA-A and HLA-B alleles of most subjects. Being productive about 87% or about 30% of the time was typical of most TCR beta V segments in an earlier analysis.

With regard to this clone: Its antigen is unidentified.

Germline V CDR1 and CDR2: SGHVS, FNYEAQ. The CDR3 contains 16 residues. The trim removed 4 bases at V and 4 bases at J, leaving 6 bases unmatched. 13 Jbeta primers and 60 Vbeta primers were used for the PCR. Libraries were prepared by immunoSEQ multiplex PCR; TCRdb keeps only in-frame clonotypes and omits some of them. The sample records 140,000 or so clones, roughly 80% being singletons. This chain uses TRBV7-6 with TRBJ2-1; 11 nucleotides agree with TRBD1. The sequencing input was PBMCs. The clonotype was recovered from a woman aged 35 to 49 in good health and CMV-seropositive. The CDR3 is CASSSSRDRGYNEQFF. Here the CDR3 DNA reads TGTGCCAGCAGCTCGTCCCGGGACAGGGGGTACAATGAGCAGTTCTTC.